Shown below are 18 T cell receptor beta chains from a single sample sequenced in a study of T cell changes during pregnancy in multiple sclerosis. Assay: immunoSEQ multiplex PCR; the TCRdb copy retains only in-frame clones and omits some. This table holds about 24,000 clones, roughly 85% found once. Here the sequenced sample was CD8+ T cells from peripheral blood mononuclear cells, taken in the first trimester of pregnancy. The receptors were sampled from a female donor in good health, enrolled as a control in a pregnancy study.

This clone was seen only once. This sequence joins TRBV27 and TRBJ1-2, with 11 positions matching TRBD1. This CDR3 contains 13 residues. Losses at the gene ends were 7 bases for V and 8 bases for J; bases not matched to a gene: 6. CDR1 MNHEY and CDR2 SMNVEV come from the germline V gene (reference sequence). The CDR3 loop reads CASTGQGVNGYTF. CDR3 coding DNA: TGTGCCAGCACGGGACAGGGGGTGAACGGCTACACCTTC.

The chain links TRBV4-1 to TRBJ1-1; TRBD1 might be the D (6 bases). CDR3 length: 15 amino acids. V shed 2 bases and J shed 1 base, with 11 bases lying between them. CDR1 and CDR2 (germline): MGHRA, YSYEKL. CDR3 in DNA: TGCGCCAGCAGCCAATATACACAGGGGAACACTGAAGCTTTCTTT. Residues: CASSQYTQGNTEAFF.

A single count supports this clone. The chain couples TRBV7-6 to TRBJ1-4; no clear D. The CDR3 loop spans 14 amino acids. CDR1 SGHVS and CDR2 FNYEAQ come from the germline V gene. Trimming stripped 0 bases from V and 4 bases from J, with 6 bases between. Written as DNA, the CDR3 is TGTGCCAGCAGCTTAGCAGAGAGTAATGAAAAACTGTTTTTT. This codes for CASSLAESNEKLFF.

The CDR3 coding sequence is TGTGCCAGCAGCTTGGCGGGACAGGGGATAGCTAACTATGGCTACACCTTC. Its translation is CASSLAGQGIANYGYTF. The J gene is TRBJ1-2, the V gene TRBV5-5; TRBD1 matches at 10 bases. CDR1 and CDR2 from the germline V gene are SGHKS and YYEKEE (reference sequence). CDR3 length: 17 amino acids. J gave up 0 bases and V 0 bases, and 5 bases lay outside the gene matches. The complete variable domain, with remaining parts taken from reference TRBV5-5 and TRBJ1-2, reads DAGVTQSPTHLIKTRGQQVTLRCSPISGHKSVSWYQQVLGQGPQFIFQYYEKEERGRGNFPDRFSARQFPNYSSELNVNALLLGDSALYLCASSLAGQGIANYGYTFGSGTRLTVV.

On this clone: Distinct nucleotide sequences in the sample also encode this CDR3. The V call is TRBV19, the J call TRBJ1-6; 9 nucleotides match TRBD1. CDR1 is LNHDA, CDR2 SQIVND, per germline (reference sequence). This CDR3 region has 14 residues. The junction had 1 base not matched to a gene; V was cut back by 3 bases and J by 7 bases. DNA of the CDR3: TGTGCCAGTAGTATCGGGACAGGGAATTCACCCCTCCACTTT. Protein sequence: CASSIGTGNSPLHF.

The V call is TRBV9, the J call TRBJ2-7; 8 bases are shared with TRBD2. Germline trimming cut 0 bases from V and 2 bases from J; bases unmatched to any gene: 4. CDR3 length: 15 amino acids. Per the germline V gene, CDR1 is SGDLS and CDR2 is YYNGEE. CDR3 amino acids: CASSVGDSGAYEQYF. The DNA of the CDR3 is TGTGCCAGCAGCGTAGGCGATAGCGGGGCCTACGAGCAGTACTTC.

The genes are TRBV4-3 and TRBJ1-3; D possibly corresponds to TRBD1 (5 bases). The germline CDR1 and CDR2 sequences are LGHNA and YSLEER. V shed 2 bases and J shed 0 bases, with 14 bases lying between them. The CDR3 extends over 17 amino acids. DNA of the CDR3: TGCGCCAGCAGCCAAAGTCAGGGTATATACTCTGGAAACACCATATATTTT. Protein product: CASSQSQGIYSGNTIYF.

The chain uses TRBV4-1 and TRBJ2-1, with TRBD2 matching over 8 bases. The CDR3 is 17 amino acids. CDR1 and CDR2 (germline): MGHRA, YSYEKL. V lost 1 base to trimming and J lost 3 bases; unmatched junction nucleotides: 8. In DNA form, the CDR3 reads TGCGCCAGCAGCCAAGCCTACATAGCGGGATTCTACAATGAGCAGTTCTTC. This translates into CASSQAYIAGFYNEQFF.

CDR3 sequence reads: CASRQGQGVGPLHF. In DNA, the CDR3 is TGTGCCAGCAGGCAAGGACAGGGGGTCGGGCCCCTCCACTTT. This rearrangement joins TRBV6-4 to TRBJ1-6, with TRBD1 identical over 10 bases. V lost 6 bases, J lost 13 bases, and 9 bases stayed unmatched. This CDR3 comprises 14 residues. CDR1 is MRHNA and CDR2 is SNTAGT in the germline V gene.

The chain carries TRBV27 and TRBJ1-6, with unresolved D. The CDR3 totals 15 residues. The V gene's germline CDR1 is MNHEY and CDR2 SMNVEV (reference sequence). V dropped 7 bases and J dropped 0 bases, with 10 bases sitting between them. The CDR3 region is CASTQPSSYNSPLHF. In nucleotides, the CDR3 is TGTGCCAGCACACAGCCCAGCTCCTATAATTCACCCCTCCACTTT.

The chain links TRBV5-1 to TRBJ1-1; D call uncertain. V was pared by 5 bases and J by 5 bases, with 13 bases between. This CDR3 region has 13 residues. Germline values: CDR1 SGHRS, CDR2 YFSETQ. The CDR3 region is CASRANKITEAFF. In DNA form, the CDR3 reads TGCGCCAGCAGAGCGAATAAGATAACTGAAGCTTTCTTT.

V and J are TRBV27 and TRBJ2-7; 7 nucleotides line up with TRBD2. The CDR3 runs 13 residues. V lost 8 bases and J lost 2; bases outside the gene matches: 6. Per germline, CDR1 MNHEY and CDR2 SMNVEV (reference sequence). For the CDR3, the DNA is TGTGCCAGCGGAAAAGCGGGGCCCTACGAGCAGTACTTC. Its translation: CASGKAGPYEQYF.

The sample holds a few counts of this clone. V is TRBV5-8 and J is TRBJ1-1; D possibly corresponds to TRBD1 (5 bases). Trimming stripped 0 bases from V and 3 bases from J, with 12 bases between. This CDR3 has 15 amino acids. CDR1 is SGHTS, CDR2 YDEGEE, per germline. The CDR3 loop reads CASSLESGSHTEAFF. The CDR3 DNA follows: TGTGCCAGCAGCTTGGAGTCAGGGTCGCACACTGAAGCTTTCTTT.

The chain joins TRBV7-9 to TRBJ2-3, with TRBD2 identical over 8 bases. Germline trimming cut 2 bases from V and 9 bases from J; bases unmatched to any gene: 13. The length of the CDR3 is 16 residues. Germline V gene lookup returns CDR1 SEHNR and CDR2 FQNEAQ (reference sequence). CDR3 coding DNA: TGTGCCAGCAGCTTAAACTCCCCCCGGGGGGGCCACACGCAGTATTTT. Its translation: CASSLNSPRGGHTQYF.

The chain joins TRBV19 to TRBJ2-3; TRBD1 matches 8 bases. CDR3 length: 16 residues. Trimming took 3 bases from V and 4 from J; bases not matched to a gene: 9. Germline V gene sequence: CDR1 LNHDA, CDR2 SQIVND (reference sequence). In nucleotides, the CDR3 is TGTGCCAGTAGTATTGGGACAGGAATGCTAGCAGATACGCAGTATTTT. Its translation: CASSIGTGMLADTQYF.

By frequency in the sample, this clone is medium-sized (0.01 to 0.1%). The chain carries TRBV12-5 and TRBJ2-1; 8 bases map to TRBD2. This CDR3 has 15 amino acids. The V gene's germline CDR1 is LGHNT and CDR2 FRNRAP. With 7 bases clipped from V and 4 bases from J, the junction kept 9 bases outside the gene matches. DNA for the CDR3: TGTGCTAGTGCCGGGTCGGGGGGGATTTACAATGAGCAGTTCTTC. It yields the protein CASAGSGGIYNEQFF.

CDR3 sequence (DNA): TGCAGCGTTGTGACAGTCTATGGCTACACCTTC. Encoded protein: CSVVTVYGYTF. The chain uses TRBV29-1 and TRBJ1-2; D might be TRBD1 (5 bases). Trimming removed 4 bases at V and 4 bases at J, with 7 bases between. The CDR3 covers 11 residues. CDR1 and CDR2 (germline): SQVTM, ANQGSEA.

The chain recombines TRBV15 with TRBJ2-5; TRBD1 agrees at 8 bases. J lost 1 base, V lost 8 bases, and 3 bases had no gene match. The CDR3 has 13 residues. From germline, CDR1 is LNHNV and CDR2 YYDKDF (reference sequence). The CDR3 nucleotides are TGTGCCACCCAGGGGGCCACCCAAGAGACCCAGTACTTC. Translated: CATQGATQETQYF.